The table lists the clone carrying this T cell receptor (beta chain) with many counts. Germline-derived CDR1 and CDR2 are SQVTM and ANQGSEA. The CDR3 is made up of 17 amino acids. Deletions cut 4 bases from V and 6 bases from J, with 28 bases between. This entry is derived from a study of T cells in Graves' hyperthyroidism and ophthalmopathy. RNA transcripts were the template for amplifying TCR beta CDR3 regions. HTBI primers were the set used in a first-round RT-PCR of the TCR CDR3. One entry per CDR3 protein, called by TCRdb with MiXCR from the multiplex PCR reads. Of over 500,000 distinct CDR3 sequences listed, around 43% were seen once; the top ten hold about 45%.

The sequencing input was peripheral blood or thyroid tissue (not recorded which). The receptor was isolated from an adult woman with Graves' disease, either hyperthyroidism or ophthalmopathy (not recorded which). V and J are TRBV29-1 and TRBJ2-7; no clear D. The CDR3 loop is CSVVPGQALRFPLEQYF. DNA for the CDR3: TGCAGCGTTGTACCAGGCCAGGCTTTAAGATTTCCTCTCGAGCAGTACTTC.